Listed below are T cell receptor beta chains from one sample, sequenced in a study of cytomegalovirus exposure and HLA in healthy donors. This table comes from immunoSEQ multiplex PCR, and its TCRdb copy is limited to in-frame clones, with some not included. Here the sample spans approximately 100,000 clones, around 93% being singletons. Sequencing was done on a sample of PBMCs. All receptors derive from a woman in her twenties or thirties in good health and CMV-seropositive. Each CDR3 is given with its conserved first and last residue. Each record gives: CDR3 protein, CDR3 DNA, clone size, D gene, J gene, V gene. D genes are given only for firm matches. The size of a clone is reported for some rows only, either as once, few or many, or as a class for expanded clones.

CASSIIDRSSTDTQYF TGTGCCAGCAGCATTATCGACAGGTCTAGCACAGATACGCAGTATTTT NA NA TRBJ2-3 TRBV7-9
CASSSPGTSSDTQYF TGTGCCAGTAGTTCACCCGGGACTAGCTCGGATACGCAGTATTTT NA TRBD2 TRBJ2-3 TRBV19
CASSPRQGILSEQYF TGTGCCAGCAGCCCGCGACAGGGAATCCTCTCCGAGCAGTACTTC few TRBD1 TRBJ2-7 TRBV7-9
CASSAGRPGNTIYF TGTGCCAGCAGTGCGGGAAGGCCTGGAAACACCATATATTTT NA NA TRBJ1-3 TRBV6-6
CASSDWQIDTEAFF TGTGCCAGCAGTGATTGGCAGATCGACACTGAAGCTTTCTTT NA NA TRBJ1-1 TRBV2
CASSLVPTGNTEAFF TGTGCCAGCAGCTTGGTTCCGACAGGCAACACTGAAGCTTTCTTT NA NA TRBJ1-1 TRBV5-4
CASSMGGLFSPEAFF TGTGCCAGTAGTATGGGGGGGCTTTTTTCCCCTGAAGCTTTCTTT NA NA TRBJ1-1 TRBV19
CASSLASGNGETQYF TGTGCCAGCAGCTTAGCTAGCGGAAATGGAGAGACCCAGTACTTC once NA TRBJ2-5 TRBV7-2
CASSGQGKGTQYF TGTGCCAGCAGTGGCCAGGGGAAGGGTACGCAGTATTTT NA NA TRBJ2-3 TRBV27
CASSLTGLAGAQETQYF TGTGCCAGCAGTTTGACGGGGCTAGCGGGAGCCCAAGAGACCCAGTACTTC NA TRBD2 TRBJ2-5 TRBV28
CASSQVVRVGGEQFF TGTGCCAGCAGCCAAGTAGTCAGGGTGGGGGGTGAGCAGTTCTTC NA NA TRBJ2-1 TRBV14
CASSRKVAGQQETQYF TGCGCCAGCAGTCGGAAAGTAGCGGGCCAACAAGAGACCCAGTACTTC NA TRBD2 TRBJ2-5 TRBV5-1
CASSAIGGERGETQYF TGTGCCAGCAGTGCCATTGGGGGGGAGAGGGGAGAGACCCAGTACTTC NA TRBD2 TRBJ2-5 TRBV9
CASLFGGSATEAFF TGTGCCAGCCTTTTCGGAGGGAGTGCCACTGAAGCTTTCTTT NA NA TRBJ1-1 TRBV7-2
CASSVAGQGALEQYF TGTGCCAGCAGCGTAGCGGGACAGGGGGCACTCGAGCAGTACTTC NA TRBD1 TRBJ2-7 TRBV9
CASSLGYGDTQYF TGCGCCAGCAGCTTGGGATACGGAGATACGCAGTATTTT once NA TRBJ2-3 TRBV5-1
CASSLLGQGGRETQYF TGTGCCAGCAGTTTATTGGGACAGGGCGGTCGAGAGACCCAGTACTTC NA TRBD1 TRBJ2-5 TRBV28
CATSVAGGPSNEQFF TGTGCCACCAGCGTGGCGGGAGGGCCGAGCAATGAGCAGTTCTTC NA TRBD2 TRBJ2-1 TRBV15
CASSLWLANEQYF TGTGCCAGCAGCTTGTGGCTAGCGAACGAGCAGTACTTC NA NA TRBJ2-7 TRBV5-6
CASSESGLATYNEQFF TGTGCCAGCAGCGAATCCGGACTAGCTACTTACAATGAGCAGTTCTTC NA TRBD2 TRBJ2-1 TRBV7-2
CASSLTSGRTETQYF TGTGCCAGCTCACTGACTAGCGGGAGGACGGAGACCCAGTACTTC NA TRBD2 TRBJ2-5 TRBV18
CASRPQGARGEKLFF TGTGCCAGCAGGCCACAGGGGGCCCGAGGGGAAAAACTGTTTTTT NA TRBD1 TRBJ1-4 TRBV6-5
CASSPYGPGQLQTGELFF TGTGCCAGCTCACCATACGGCCCGGGACAGCTCCAAACCGGGGAGCTGTTTTTT NA TRBD1 TRBJ2-2 TRBV18
CASSHLDRGDYEQYF TGCGCCAGCAGCCACCTAGACAGGGGCGATTACGAGCAGTACTTC NA TRBD1 TRBJ2-7 TRBV4-3
CASSGGRLSSYEQYF TGTGCCAGCAGCGGAGGACGGCTGAGCTCCTACGAGCAGTACTTC few NA TRBJ2-7 TRBV7-8
CASSPGTVYEQYF TGTGCCAGCAGCCCCGGGACAGTATACGAGCAGTACTTC NA TRBD1 TRBJ2-7 TRBV11-2
CASSLSSGGVETQYF TGTGCCAGCAGTTTAAGTAGCGGAGGGGTTGAGACCCAGTACTTC NA NA TRBJ2-5 TRBV28
CASSPSHETQYF TGTGCCAGCAGTCCATCACACGAGACCCAGTACTTC NA NA TRBJ2-5 TRBV28
CASTTDRGRGTEAFF TGTGCCAGCACCACGGACAGGGGTCGGGGCACTGAAGCTTTCTTT NA TRBD1 TRBJ1-1 TRBV7-9
CASRKGLAGDRSGELFF TGTGCCAGTAGGAAGGGACTAGCGGGAGATCGGTCCGGGGAGCTGTTTTTT NA TRBD2 TRBJ2-2 TRBV19
CASRPTGGFQETQYF TGTGCCAGCAGGCCCACAGGGGGCTTCCAAGAGACCCAGTACTTC NA TRBD1 TRBJ2-5 TRBV27
CASSLGSGQGYNEQFF TGTGCCAGCAGCTTAGGTTCGGGACAGGGGTACAATGAGCAGTTCTTC NA TRBD1 TRBJ2-1 TRBV11-3
CASSLDRGDTGELFF TGTGCCAGCAGCCTGGACAGGGGGGACACCGGGGAGCTGTTTTTT NA TRBD1 TRBJ2-2 TRBV28
CATSSLGSRTSAYEQYF TGTGCCACCAGCAGTCTCGGGAGTAGGACTAGCGCCTACGAGCAGTACTTC NA TRBD2 TRBJ2-7 TRBV15
CASSVASGRANEQFF TGTGCCAGCAGCGTAGCCAGCGGGAGGGCGAATGAGCAGTTCTTC NA TRBD2 TRBJ2-1 TRBV9
CASSFAGTSFTDTQYF TGTGCCAGCAGTTTCGCCGGGACTAGTTTCACAGATACGCAGTATTTT NA TRBD2 TRBJ2-3 TRBV28
CASKQGVGTEAFF TGTGCCAGTAAACAGGGGGTCGGTACTGAAGCTTTCTTT NA TRBD1 TRBJ1-1 TRBV27